This T cell receptor (beta chain) stems from a study of siplizumab effects on memory and regulatory T cells. Study results and limitations: The naive T cell population seemed more diverse than memory cells and seemed a major contributor to the alloresponse. Assignment of a naive or memory phenotype failed for roughly 75-95% of the proliferating CD4+ or CD8+ clones. A minor share of alloreactive clones matched unstimulated subsets.

About this clone: Its target is not known.

Sequencing was performed with immunoSEQ multiplex PCR; in TCRdb, only in-frame clones are kept and a portion is missing. The sample holds roughly 50,000 clones, nearly 98% seen once. The junction had 7 bases not matched to a gene; V was cut back by 0 bases and J by 4 bases. Germline V CDR1 and CDR2: SGHRS, YFSETQ. The CDR3 contains 16 residues. The chain joins TRBV5-1 to TRBJ1-2, with 9 nucleotides matching TRBD1. The sequencing sample was made of naive CD4+ T cells sorted from blood. This TCR derives from a human donor in good health. CDR3 DNA: TGCGCCAGCAGCTTGGTGGGGGACAGGGTCACCTATGGCTACACCTTC. Translating it yields CASSLVGDRVTYGYTF.